This TCR beta chain was captured in a study of blood T cell repertoires in COVID-19. The CDR3 is 15 residues long. Germline V gene sequence: CDR1 SGHAT, CDR2 FQNNGV. Trimming left V 5 bases short and J 4 bases short, with 15 bases between. Under the authors' procedure: The assay estimated nucleated cells by amplifying reference gene primers. Using immunoSEQ multiplex PCR, the repertoire was profiled, and TCRdb retains in-frame clones only, with some absent. V and J calls and clone size follow that table, whereas D and trimming were derived from the DNA. The sample contains 170,000 or so clones, more than 80% of which appear only once.

The source material was PBMCs or T cells enriched from blood (not recorded which). The receptor was derived from a man in his forties who had recovered from COVID-19. V and J are TRBV11-2 and TRBJ2-1; weak D call: TRBD2 (6 bases). CDR3 in DNA: TGTGCCAGCAGCGTTGCTTGGGACTTTTACAATGAGCAGTTCTTC. Its protein product is CASSVAWDFYNEQFF. The whole variable domain, filled in from reference TRBV11-2 and TRBJ2-1, reads EAGVAQSPRYKIIEKRQSVAFWCNPISGHATLYWYQQILGQGPKLLIQFQNNGVVDDSQLPKDRFSAERLKGVDSTLKIQPAKLEDSAVYLCASSVAWDFYNEQFFGPGTRLTVL.